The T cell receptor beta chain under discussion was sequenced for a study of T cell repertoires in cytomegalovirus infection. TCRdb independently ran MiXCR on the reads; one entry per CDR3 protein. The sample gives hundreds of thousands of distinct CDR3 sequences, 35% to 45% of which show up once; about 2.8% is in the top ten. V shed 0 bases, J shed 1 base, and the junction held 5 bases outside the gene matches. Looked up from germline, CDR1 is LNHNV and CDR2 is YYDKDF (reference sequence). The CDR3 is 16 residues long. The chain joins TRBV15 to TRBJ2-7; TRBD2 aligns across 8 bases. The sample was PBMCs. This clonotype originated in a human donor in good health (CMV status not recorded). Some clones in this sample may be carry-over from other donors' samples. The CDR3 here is CATSRESAGASYEQYF. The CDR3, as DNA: TGTGCCACCAGCAGAGAATCAGCGGGAGCATCCTACGAGCAGTACTTC.